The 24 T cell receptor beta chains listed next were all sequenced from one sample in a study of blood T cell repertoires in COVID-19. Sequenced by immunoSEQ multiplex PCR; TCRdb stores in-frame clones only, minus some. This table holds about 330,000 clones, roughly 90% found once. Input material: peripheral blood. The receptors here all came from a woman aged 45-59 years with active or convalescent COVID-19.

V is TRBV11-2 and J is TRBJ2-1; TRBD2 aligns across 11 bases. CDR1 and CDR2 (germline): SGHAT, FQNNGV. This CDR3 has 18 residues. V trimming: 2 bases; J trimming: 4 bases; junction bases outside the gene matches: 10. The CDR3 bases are TGTGCCAGCAGCTTATCCGGGACTAGCGGTTGGGGGTACAATGAGCAGTTCTTC. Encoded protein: CASSLSGTSGWGYNEQFF.

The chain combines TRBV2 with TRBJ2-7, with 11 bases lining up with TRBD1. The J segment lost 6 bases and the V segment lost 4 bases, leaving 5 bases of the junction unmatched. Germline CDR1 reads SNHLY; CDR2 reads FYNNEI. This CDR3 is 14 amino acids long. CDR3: CASSVRDRGVEQYF. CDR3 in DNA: TGTGCCAGCAGTGTTAGGGACAGGGGGGTCGAGCAGTACTTC. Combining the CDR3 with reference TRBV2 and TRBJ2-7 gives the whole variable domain EPEVTQTPSHQVTQMGQEVILRCVPISNHLYFYWYRQILGQKVEFLVSFYNNEISEKSEIFDDQFSVERPDGSNFTLKIRSTKLEDSAMYFCASSVRDRGVEQYFGPGTRLTVT.

CDR3 loop: CASSQDTSSRNEQFF. The CDR3 DNA follows: TGCGCCAGCAGCCAAGACACTAGCTCCCGGAATGAGCAGTTCTTC. The chain recombines TRBV4-3 with TRBJ2-1; D possibly corresponds to TRBD2 (6 bases). The CDR3 spans 15 residues. CDR1 and CDR2 (germline): LGHNA, YSLEER. Trimming cost V 0 bases and J 7 bases, with 13 bases left between them.

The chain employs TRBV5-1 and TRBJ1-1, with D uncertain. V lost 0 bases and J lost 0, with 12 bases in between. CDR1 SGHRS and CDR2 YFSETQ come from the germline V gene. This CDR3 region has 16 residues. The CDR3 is CASSLVTRNLNTEAFF. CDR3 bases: TGCGCCAGCAGCTTGGTGACGCGGAACCTGAACACTGAAGCTTTCTTT. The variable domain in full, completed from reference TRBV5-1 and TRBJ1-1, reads KAGVTQTPRYLIKTRGQQVTLSCSPISGHRSVSWYQQTPGQGLQFLFEYFSETQRNKGNFPGRFSGRQFSNSRSEMNVSTLELGDSALYLCASSLVTRNLNTEAFFGQGTRLTVV.

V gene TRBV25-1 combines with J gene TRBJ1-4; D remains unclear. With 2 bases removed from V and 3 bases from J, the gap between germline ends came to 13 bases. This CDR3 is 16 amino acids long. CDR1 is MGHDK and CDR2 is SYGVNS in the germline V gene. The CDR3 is CASSETRVVPNEKLFF. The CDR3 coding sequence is TGTGCCAGCAGTGAAACGAGGGTCGTACCTAATGAAAAACTGTTTTTT.

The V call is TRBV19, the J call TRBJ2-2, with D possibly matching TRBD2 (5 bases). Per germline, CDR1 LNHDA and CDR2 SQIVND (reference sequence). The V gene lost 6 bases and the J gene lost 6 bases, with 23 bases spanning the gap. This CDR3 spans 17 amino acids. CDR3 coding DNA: TGTGCCAGTAGCGAGGGTGGGGTTCCGGGGATCTCCGGGGAGCTGTTTTTT. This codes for CASSEGGVPGISGELFF.

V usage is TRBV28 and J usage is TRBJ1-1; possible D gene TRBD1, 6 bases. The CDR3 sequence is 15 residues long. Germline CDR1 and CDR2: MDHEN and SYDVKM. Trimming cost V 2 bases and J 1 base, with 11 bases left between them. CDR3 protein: CASSLMGAGNTEAFF. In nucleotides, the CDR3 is TGTGCCAGCAGTTTAATGGGGGCCGGGAACACTGAAGCTTTCTTT.

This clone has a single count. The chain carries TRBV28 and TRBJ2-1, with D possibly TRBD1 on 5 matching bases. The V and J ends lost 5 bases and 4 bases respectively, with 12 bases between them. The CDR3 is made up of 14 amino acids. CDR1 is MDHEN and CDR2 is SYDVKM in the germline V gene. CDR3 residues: CASSKLGDYNEQFF. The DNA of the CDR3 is TGTGCCAGCAGTAAATTAGGGGATTACAATGAGCAGTTCTTC. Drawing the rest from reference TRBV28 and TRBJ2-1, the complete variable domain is DVKVTQSSRYLVKRTGEKVFLECVQDMDHENMFWYRQDPGLGLRLIYFSYDVKMKEKGDIPEGYSVSREKKERFSLILESASTNQTSMYLCASSKLGDYNEQFFGPGTRLTVL.

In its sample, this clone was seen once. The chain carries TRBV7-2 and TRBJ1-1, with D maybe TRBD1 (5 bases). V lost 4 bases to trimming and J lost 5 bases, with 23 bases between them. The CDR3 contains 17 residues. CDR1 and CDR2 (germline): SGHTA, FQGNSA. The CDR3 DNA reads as TGTGCCAGCAGCTCTTCGGCACACCAGGGCCTAAGAACTGAAGCTTTCTTT. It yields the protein CASSSSAHQGLRTEAFF.

As DNA, the CDR3 is TGTGCCACCAGTGATTCTGGGCGGGGGGGAGAGCAGTTCTTC. Residues: CATSDSGRGGEQFF. The chain links TRBV24-1 to TRBJ2-1; 9 bases align to TRBD2. Germline V lookup: CDR1 KGHDR, CDR2 SFDVKD. CDR3 length: 14 amino acids. V shed 2 bases and J 10 bases; nucleotides not matched to a gene: 5.

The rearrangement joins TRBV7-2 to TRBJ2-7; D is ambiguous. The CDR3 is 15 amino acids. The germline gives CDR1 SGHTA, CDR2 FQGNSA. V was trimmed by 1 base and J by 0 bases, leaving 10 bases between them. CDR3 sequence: CASSLDTARSYEQYF. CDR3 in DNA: TGTGCCAGCAGCTTAGATACAGCACGCTCCTACGAGCAGTACTTC.

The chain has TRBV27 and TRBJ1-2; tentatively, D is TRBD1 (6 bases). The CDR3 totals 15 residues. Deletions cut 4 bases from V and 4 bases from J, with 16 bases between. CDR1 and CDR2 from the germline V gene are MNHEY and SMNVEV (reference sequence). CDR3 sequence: CASSSRTDFVYGYTF. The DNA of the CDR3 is TGTGCCAGCAGTTCCCGGACAGATTTTGTCTATGGCTACACCTTC.

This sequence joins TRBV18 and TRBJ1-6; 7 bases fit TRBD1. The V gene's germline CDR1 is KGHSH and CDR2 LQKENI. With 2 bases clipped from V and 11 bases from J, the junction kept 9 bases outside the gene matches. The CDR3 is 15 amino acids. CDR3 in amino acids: CASSPEGTVRAPLHF. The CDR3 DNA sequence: TGTGCCAGCTCACCAGAAGGGACAGTACGTGCACCCCTCCACTTT.

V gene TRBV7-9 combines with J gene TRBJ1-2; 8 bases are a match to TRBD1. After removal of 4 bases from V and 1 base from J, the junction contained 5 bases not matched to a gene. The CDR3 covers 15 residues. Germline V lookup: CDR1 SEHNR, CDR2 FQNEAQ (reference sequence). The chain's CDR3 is CASSSTGGGNYGYTF. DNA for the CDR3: TGTGCCAGCAGCTCCACAGGGGGGGGTAACTATGGCTACACCTTC. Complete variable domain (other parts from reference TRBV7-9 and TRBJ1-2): DTGVSQNPRHKITKRGQNVTFRCDPISEHNRLYWYRQTLGQGPEFLTYFQNEAQLEKSRLLSDRFSAERPKGSFSTLEIQRTEQGDSAMYLCASSSTGGGNYGYTFGSGTRLTVV.

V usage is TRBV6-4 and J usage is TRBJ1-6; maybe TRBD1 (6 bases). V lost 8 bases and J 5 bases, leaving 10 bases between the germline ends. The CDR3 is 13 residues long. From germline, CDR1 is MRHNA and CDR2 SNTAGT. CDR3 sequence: CASRQVDNSPLHF. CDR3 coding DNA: TGTGCCAGCCGACAGGTGGATAATTCACCCCTCCACTTT.

The CDR3 sequence is CASGGGTTWTEAFF. The CDR3 coding sequence is TGCGCCAGCGGAGGGGGCACGACGTGGACTGAAGCTTTCTTT. This rearrangement joins TRBV5-1 to TRBJ1-1; 7 bases line up with TRBD1. The germline V gene has CDR1 SGHRS and CDR2 YFSETQ. J lost 5 bases, V lost 7 bases, and 11 bases had no gene match. The length of the CDR3 is 14 residues. Together with reference TRBV5-1 and TRBJ1-1, the CDR3 gives the full variable domain: KAGVTQTPRYLIKTRGQQVTLSCSPISGHRSVSWYQQTPGQGLQFLFEYFSETQRNKGNFPGRFSGRQFSNSRSEMNVSTLELGDSALYLCASGGGTTWTEAFFGQGTRLTVV.

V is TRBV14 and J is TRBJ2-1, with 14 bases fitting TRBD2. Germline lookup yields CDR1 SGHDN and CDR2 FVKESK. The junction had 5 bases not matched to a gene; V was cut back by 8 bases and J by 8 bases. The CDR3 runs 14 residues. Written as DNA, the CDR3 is TGTGCCAGCGCGACTAGCGGGGGGGCCTATGAGCAGTTCTTC. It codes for CASATSGGAYEQFF.

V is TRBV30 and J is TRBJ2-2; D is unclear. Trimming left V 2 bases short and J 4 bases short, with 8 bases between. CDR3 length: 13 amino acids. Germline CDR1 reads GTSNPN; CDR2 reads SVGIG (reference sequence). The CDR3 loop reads CAWSPQFTGELFF. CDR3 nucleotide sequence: TGTGCCTGGAGTCCACAGTTCACCGGGGAGCTGTTTTTT. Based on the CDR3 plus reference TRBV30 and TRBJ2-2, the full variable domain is SQTIHQWPATLVQPVGSPLSLECTVEGTSNPNLYWYRQAAGRGLQLLFYSVGIGQISSEVPQNLSASRPQDRQFILSSKKLLLSDSGFYLCAWSPQFTGELFFGEGSRLTVL.

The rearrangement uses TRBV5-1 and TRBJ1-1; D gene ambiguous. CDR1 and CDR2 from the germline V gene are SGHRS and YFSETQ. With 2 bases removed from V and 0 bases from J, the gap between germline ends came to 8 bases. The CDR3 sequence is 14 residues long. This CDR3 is CASSFAGVNTEAFF. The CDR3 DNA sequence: TGCGCCAGCAGCTTCGCCGGAGTGAACACTGAAGCTTTCTTT.

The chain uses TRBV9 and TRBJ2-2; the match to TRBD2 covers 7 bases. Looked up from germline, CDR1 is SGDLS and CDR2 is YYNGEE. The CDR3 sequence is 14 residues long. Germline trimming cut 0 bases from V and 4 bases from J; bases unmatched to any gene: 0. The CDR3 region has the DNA TGTGCCAGCAGCGTAGCTAGCGGCACCGGGGAGCTGTTTTTT. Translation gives CASSVASGTGELFF. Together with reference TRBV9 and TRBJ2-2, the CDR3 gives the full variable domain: DSGVTQTPKHLITATGQRVTLRCSPRSGDLSVYWYQQSLDQGLQFLIQYYNGEERAKGNILERFSAQQFPDLHSELNLSSLELGDSALYFCASSVASGTGELFFGEGSRLTVL.

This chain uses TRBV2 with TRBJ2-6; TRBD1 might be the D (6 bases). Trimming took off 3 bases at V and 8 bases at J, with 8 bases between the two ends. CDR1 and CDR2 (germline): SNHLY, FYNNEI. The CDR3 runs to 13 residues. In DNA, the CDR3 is TGTGCCAGCAGTGATACAGGGTCCAACGTCCTGACTTTC. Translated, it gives CASSDTGSNVLTF.

The CDR3 DNA sequence: TGCGCCAGCAGTGAGGGACAGGGTAACTATGGCTACACCTTC. Encoded protein: CASSEGQGNYGYTF. The V gene is TRBV10-2, the J gene TRBJ1-2, with 8 bases that match TRBD1. Germline lookup yields CDR1 WSHSY and CDR2 SAAADI. The trim removed 2 bases at V and 1 base at J, leaving 0 bases unmatched. CDR3 length: 14 amino acids.

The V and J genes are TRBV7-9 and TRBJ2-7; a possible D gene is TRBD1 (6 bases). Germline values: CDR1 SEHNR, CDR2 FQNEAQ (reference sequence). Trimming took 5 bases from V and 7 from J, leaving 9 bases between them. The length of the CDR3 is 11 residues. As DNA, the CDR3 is TGTGCCAGCAGCCGAACAGGGGAGCAGTACTTC. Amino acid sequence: CASSRTGEQYF.

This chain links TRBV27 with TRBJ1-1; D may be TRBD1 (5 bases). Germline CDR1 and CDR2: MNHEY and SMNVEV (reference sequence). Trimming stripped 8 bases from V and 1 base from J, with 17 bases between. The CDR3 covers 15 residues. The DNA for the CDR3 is TGTGCCAGCGTTGGCTACAGGATTAAGAACACTGAAGCTTTCTTT. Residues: CASVGYRIKNTEAFF.